The TCR beta chain under discussion was sequenced for a study of Tregs in tolerant kidney transplant recipients. The study, taken as a whole, reports: The small number of patients limits these findings pending further validation.

Germline V gene lookup returns CDR1 MNHEY and CDR2 SVGAGI. This CDR3 is 14 amino acids long. Trimming removed 7 bases from V and 4 bases from J; junction bases left unmatched: 6. Using immunoSEQ multiplex PCR, the repertoire was profiled, and TCRdb retains in-frame clones only, with some absent. The sample yields approximately 43,000 clones, around 90% seen once. Details on this clone: Its target is not known.

The genes are TRBV6-5 and TRBJ1-5; TRBD1 agrees at 8 bases. The receptor was isolated from a human donor in good health. The specimen was Tregs from blood. The CDR3 DNA is TGTGCCAGCAAAGGGACAGGTTTTAATCAGCCCCAGCATTTT. This codes for CASKGTGFNQPQHF.